This TCR beta chain came from a study of neurological immune-mediated disorders. Regarding the study as a whole: The most TCR clonal expansion was seen in HTLV-1-associated myelopathy, whereas the least was seen in multiple sclerosis, below the level in healthy controls. For the multiple sclerosis repertoire cluster, an association with any clinical or MRI feature was absent. Sharing of CDR3 amino acid sequences among expanded clones across subjects was absent, suggesting private repertoires in all groups.

Over 180 million TCR-beta sequences, together covering 15-18 subjects, were produced by every individual sequencing run that was carried out. TCRdb re-analysed the 5' RACE reads in MiXCR, keeping a single row per CDR3 protein. The sample carries over 50,000 distinct CDR3 sequences, about 5.2% recorded once. This CDR3 has 15 residues. The V and J ends lost 6 bases and 5 bases, in that order; junction bases with no gene match: 10. Germline V gene lookup returns CDR1 KGHSH and CDR2 LQKENI. At least ten counts were recorded for this clonotype. Its antigen is unknown. The chain uses TRBV18 and TRBJ2-5; 9 nucleotides match TRBD1. This clonotype was obtained from a human donor with multiple sclerosis. The donor label of this sample is uncertain. Source material: PBMCs. The DNA for the CDR3 is TGTGCCAGCTCCCCAAGGGACAGGGCTTGGGAGACCCAGTACTTC. As protein: CASSPRDRAWETQYF.